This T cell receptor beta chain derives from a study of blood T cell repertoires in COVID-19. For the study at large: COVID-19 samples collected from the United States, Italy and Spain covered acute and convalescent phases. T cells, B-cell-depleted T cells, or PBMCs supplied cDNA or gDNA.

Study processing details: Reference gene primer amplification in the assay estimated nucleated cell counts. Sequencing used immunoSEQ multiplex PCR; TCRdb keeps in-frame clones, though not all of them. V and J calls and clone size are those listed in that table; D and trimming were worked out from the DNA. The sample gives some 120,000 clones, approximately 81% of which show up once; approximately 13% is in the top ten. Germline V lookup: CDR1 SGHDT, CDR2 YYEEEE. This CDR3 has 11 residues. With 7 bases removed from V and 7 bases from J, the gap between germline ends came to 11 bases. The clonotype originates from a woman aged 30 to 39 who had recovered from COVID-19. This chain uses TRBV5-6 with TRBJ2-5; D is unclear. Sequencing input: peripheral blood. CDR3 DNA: TGTGCCAGCGCTCGAGCAGGGACCCAGTACTTC. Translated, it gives CASARAGTQYF.